This T cell receptor (beta chain) stems from a study of human thymus T cells. Concerning this clone: What it binds is not known.

Whole-study results and caveats: It looked as if thymic and blood repertoires used V and J genes in a biased way.

CDR3 length: 15 residues. The germline V gene encodes CDR1 SEHNR and CDR2 FQNEAQ (reference sequence). Trimming left V 2 bases short and J 1 base short, with 9 bases between. Having surgery to correct congenital heart defects, healthy Finnish infants acted as the donors. During surgery, about 0.45-1 mL peripheral blood was drawn from four of eight donors. All available leukocytes, rather than a set cell count, yielded the blood DNA. Here immunoSEQ multiplex PCR was the method, and the copy in TCRdb shows in-frame clones only, minus some. This sample has around 45,000 clones, with 85% to 95% found just once.

The V call is TRBV7-9, the J call TRBJ1-3, with D possibly TRBD1 on 6 matching bases. The sequence was obtained from a girl under three years old with a congenital heart defect but otherwise immunologically healthy. Material for sequencing was blood. The chain's CDR3 is CASSLWGASGNTIYF. The CDR3 region has the DNA TGTGCCAGCAGCTTATGGGGGGCGTCTGGAAACACCATATATTTT.